The entry below gives a single T cell receptor beta chain sequence along with its context. Using genomic DNA as the template, TCR beta VDJ and CDR3 profiling was carried out. Each CDR3 protein gets one entry after TCRdb re-called the reads with MiXCR. The table shows about 170,000 distinct CDR3 sequences, with roughly 63% occurring only once. The data stem from a study of CD8+CD57+ T cells in acquired aplastic anemia. Germline lookup yields CDR1 SGHTA and CDR2 FQGTGA. Deletions cut 2 bases from V and 3 bases from J, with 9 bases between. This CDR3 comprises 14 residues. The sequence was collected from a human donor in good health. Source material: sorted CD4+, CD8+, or CD8+CD57+ T cells (not recorded which) from PBMCs. The V and J genes are TRBV7-3 and TRBJ2-3, with D tentatively TRBD2 (5 bases). The CDR3 loop reads CASSLPLATDTQYF. The DNA of the CDR3 is TGTGCCAGCAGCTTACCCCTAGCAACAGATACGCAGTATTTT.